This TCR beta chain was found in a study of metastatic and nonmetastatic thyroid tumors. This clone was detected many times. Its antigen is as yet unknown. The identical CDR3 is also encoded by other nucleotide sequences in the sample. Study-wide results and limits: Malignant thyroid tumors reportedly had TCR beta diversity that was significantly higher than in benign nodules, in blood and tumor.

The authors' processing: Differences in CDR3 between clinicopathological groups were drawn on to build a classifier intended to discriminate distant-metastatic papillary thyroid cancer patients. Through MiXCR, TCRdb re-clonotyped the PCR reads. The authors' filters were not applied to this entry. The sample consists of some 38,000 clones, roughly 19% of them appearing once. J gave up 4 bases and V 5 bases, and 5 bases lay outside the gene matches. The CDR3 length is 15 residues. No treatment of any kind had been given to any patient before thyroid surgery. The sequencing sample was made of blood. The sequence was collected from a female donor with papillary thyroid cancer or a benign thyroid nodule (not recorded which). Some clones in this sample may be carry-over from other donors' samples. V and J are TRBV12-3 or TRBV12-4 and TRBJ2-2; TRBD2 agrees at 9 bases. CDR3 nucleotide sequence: TGTGCCAGCAGTCTAGGCGGGGGGGCCACCGGGGAGCTGTTTTTT. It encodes CASSLGGGATGELFF.